This T cell receptor (beta chain) was sequenced for a study of T cell repertoires in cytomegalovirus infection. Study at large: A matching HLA type, together with CMV infection, was signaled by public TCR beta signatures. Whole-study findings and limits: Of the TCR beta families, the public ones yielded a cumulative frequency that identified carriers of CMV plus the relevant HLA. In two of eight donors, the top clonotype was HLA-C-restricted CMV-specific.

MiXCR was run by TCRdb on the reads, yielding one entry per CDR3 protein. The table shows 250,000 to 300,000 distinct CDR3 sequences, with about 25% occurring only once. The germline CDR1 and CDR2 sequences are MNHNS and SASEGT. The CDR3 is made up of 14 amino acids. Trimming removed 7 bases from V and 4 bases from J, with 17 bases in between. This clonotype was detected a few times. Its antigen is not identified. Sequenced sample: PBMCs. The TCR comes from a human donor in good health (CMV status not recorded). Some clones in this sample may be carry-over from other donors' samples. The genes are TRBV6-1 and TRBJ2-7; D unclear. CDR3 loop: CASNRLGPRYEQYV. The CDR3 DNA sequence: TGTGCCAGCAACCGCCTCGGGCCGAGATACGAGCAGTACGTC.